This paragraph covers one T cell receptor (beta chain) sequence. Its antigen is as yet unknown. This record belongs to a study of cytomegalovirus exposure and HLA in healthy donors. The study, taken as a whole, reports: Researchers reported in a later analysis that a missense DCLRE1C variant was tied to TCR beta V- and J-gene trimming.

The CDR3 loop spans 12 amino acids. From germline, CDR1 is LNHDA and CDR2 SQIVND (reference sequence). The V end was cut by 3 bases, the J end by 3 bases, with 3 bases between. A multiplex PCR was run with 60 Vbeta primers and 13 Jbeta primers. Clones were read by immunoSEQ multiplex PCR, and TCRdb kept only the in-frame ones, dropping some. In the table there are approximately 160,000 clones, roughly 80% of which are singletons. Sample: PBMCs. The V gene is TRBV19, the J gene TRBJ1-5; no definite D call. This clonotype was obtained from a man aged 18 to 29 in good health and CMV-seronegative. DNA of the CDR3: TGTGCCAGTAGTATCAACAATCAGCCCCAGCATTTT. The encoded protein is CASSINNQPQHF.